One TCR beta chain is described in this entry. Its antigen is unknown. TCRdb's table, derived via immunoSEQ multiplex PCR, lists solely in-frame clones and lacks some. The data hold 30,000 to 40,000 clones, with approximately 97% observed a single time. The data derive from a study of T cells in tuberculosis. Study-level findings and limits: GMM-specific TCRs were nearer to active tuberculosis alpha repertoires, suggesting expansion.

The CDR3 consists of 14 residues. Per the germline V gene, CDR1 is MNHNY and CDR2 is SVGAGI (reference sequence). V lost 5 bases and J lost 7; bases outside the gene matches: 8. The TCR sequence derives from a donor aged 5-35 years with latent tuberculosis or without tuberculosis infection. Sequencing input: PBMCs. The rearrangement links TRBV6-6 to TRBJ1-2, with 9 bases fitting TRBD1. The CDR3 DNA sequence: TGTGCCAGCAGTCGCGGGACAGGGACGGTTGGCTACACCTTC. This codes for CASSRGTGTVGYTF.